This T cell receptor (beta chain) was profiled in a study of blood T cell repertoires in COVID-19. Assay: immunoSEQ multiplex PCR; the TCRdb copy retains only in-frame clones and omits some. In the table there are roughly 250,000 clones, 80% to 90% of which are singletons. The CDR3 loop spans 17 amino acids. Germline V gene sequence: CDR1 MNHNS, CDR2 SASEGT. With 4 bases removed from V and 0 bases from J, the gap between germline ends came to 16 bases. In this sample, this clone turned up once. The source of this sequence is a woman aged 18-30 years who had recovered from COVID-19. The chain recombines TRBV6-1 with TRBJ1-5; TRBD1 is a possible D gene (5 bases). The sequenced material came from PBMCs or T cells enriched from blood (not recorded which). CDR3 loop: CASSGDSTAYSNQPQHF. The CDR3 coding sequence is TGTGCCAGCAGTGGGGACTCTACGGCGTATAGCAATCAGCCCCAGCATTTT.